This is a list of T cell receptor beta chains from one sample in a study of shared clonotypes between healthy human individuals. Sequencing used immunoSEQ multiplex PCR; TCRdb keeps in-frame clones, though not all of them. The sample contains around 2,000,000 clones, roughly 94% of which appear only once. Sequenced material: naive CD4+ T cells sorted from blood. The receptors derive from a man younger than 35 in good health. Each CDR3 is given with its conserved first and last residue. Fields, in order: J gene, clone size, D gene, V gene, CDR3 length, CDR3 protein, CDR3 DNA. A D gene is named only where the DNA matches it firmly. Not every row has a clone size; where given, it reads once, few, many or a size class.

TRBJ2-5 NA TRBD2 TRBV7-9 16 CASSSILAGGRETQYF TGTGCCAGCAGCTCCATTCTAGCGGGAGGGAGAGAGACCCAGTACTTC
TRBJ2-5 NA NA TRBV6-1 14 CASSERGRQETQYF TGTGCCAGCAGTGAGCGGGGGCGCCAAGAGACCCAGTACTTC
TRBJ1-1 NA NA TRBV18 14 CASSPLGVDTEAFF TGTGCCAGCTCACCACTCGGGGTGGACACTGAAGCTTTCTTT
TRBJ2-5 NA NA TRBV18 12 CASSRPQETQYF TGTGCCAGCTCACGTCCCCAAGAGACCCAGTACTTC
TRBJ1-5 once TRBD1 TRBV7-2 16 CASSHGGTGVGQPQHF TGTGCCAGCAGCCATGGTGGGACAGGGGTAGGTCAGCCCCAGCATTTT
TRBJ2-5 NA NA TRBV11-2 13 CASSPGQAETQYF TGTGCCAGCAGCCCGGGCCAGGCGGAGACCCAGTACTTC
TRBJ1-3 NA NA TRBV6-5 16 CASSYSITGTGNTIYF TGTGCCAGCAGTTACTCGATAACAGGGACTGGAAACACCATATATTTT
TRBJ2-3 NA NA TRBV9 13 CASSARAPDTQYF TGTGCCAGCAGCGCCCGGGCCCCAGATACGCAGTATTTT
TRBJ2-7 few NA TRBV11-2 15 CASSLGQLPSYEQYF TGTGCCAGCAGCTTGGGGCAGCTTCCCTCCTACGAGCAGTACTTC
TRBJ1-3 NA NA TRBV5-6 14 CASSLRALGDTIYF TGTGCCAGCAGCTTACGGGCCTTGGGGGACACCATATATTTT
TRBJ2-1 NA TRBD2 TRBV4-3 20 CASSQDGNSGLAGLYNEQFF TGCGCCAGCAGCCAAGATGGAAATAGTGGACTAGCGGGCCTATACAATGAGCAGTTCTTC
TRBJ2-7 once TRBD2 TRBV27 13 CASRAAGAYEQYF TGTGCCAGCAGGGCAGCGGGAGCCTACGAGCAGTACTTC
TRBJ1-2 NA NA TRBV5-5 12 CASSHLQGNYTF TGTGCCAGCAGCCACCTACAGGGCAACTACACCTTC
TRBJ2-3 NA NA TRBV7-2 15 CASSSSGAFVDTQYF NA
TRBJ2-5 NA NA TRBV5-6 14 CASSLPDRLETQYF TGTGCCAGCAGCTTGCCGGACAGACTAGAGACCCAGTACTTC
TRBJ1-1 NA NA TRBV6-5 13 CASSTTQNTEAFF TGTGCCAGCAGTACGACCCAGAACACTGAAGCTTTCTTT
TRBJ2-3 NA NA TRBV7-9 15 CASSPRPYTQDTQYF TGTGCCAGCAGCCCCCGCCCATACACACAAGATACGCAGTATTTT
TRBJ1-2 NA NA TRBV6-1 15 CASSFSRGSNYGYTF TGTGCCAGCAGCTTCTCTCGGGGGTCTAACTATGGCTACACCTTC
TRBJ1-3 NA NA TRBV2 15 CASSGGGNSGNTIYF TGTGCCAGCAGTGGAGGCGGAAACTCTGGAAACACCATATATTTT
TRBJ1-6 NA NA TRBV6-5 15 CASTPSRGYNSPLHF TGTGCCAGCACCCCCTCGAGGGGATATAATTCACCCCTCCACTTT
TRBJ1-2 NA NA TRBV11-1 13 CASSFFGQNGYTF TGTGCCAGCAGCTTCTTCGGACAGAATGGCTACACCTTC
TRBJ1-1 NA NA TRBV5-1 13 CASTPEGNTEAFF TGCGCCAGCACCCCTGAGGGGAACACTGAAGCTTTCTTT
TRBJ1-6 NA NA TRBV9 14 CASSLTNTNSPLHF TGTGCCAGCAGCCTAACTAATACGAATTCACCCCTCCACTTT
TRBJ2-5 NA NA TRBV4-2 12 CASRGLQETQYF TGTGCCAGCAGGGGGCTCCAAGAGACCCAGTACTTC
TRBJ1-2 NA NA TRBV27 14 CASSRRDSRYGYTF TGTGCCAGCAGCCGCCGCGATAGTCGGTATGGCTACACCTTC
TRBJ2-7 NA NA TRBV19 13 CASSMSVGYEQYF TGTGCCAGTAGTATGAGCGTGGGCTACGAGCAGTACTTC
TRBJ1-1 NA NA TRBV6-1 14 CASSRVFGNTEAFF TGTGCCAGCTCAAGGGTGTTCGGGAACACTGAAGCTTTCTTT
TRBJ2-5 NA TRBD2 TRBV6-5 15 CASSYGLAEQETQYF TGTGCCAGCAGTTACGGACTAGCGGAACAAGAGACCCAGTACTTC
TRBJ2-7 NA NA TRBV6-5 13 CASRRDVTYEQYF TGTGCCAGCAGAAGGGACGTCACCTACGAGCAGTACTTC
TRBJ2-5 few NA TRBV18 13 CASSPGAQETQYF TGTGCCAGCTCACCAGGGGCTCAAGAGACCCAGTACTTC
TRBJ2-3 NA NA TRBV9 15 CASSVGLAKTDTQYF TGTGCCAGCAGCGTAGGGCTAGCAAAGACAGATACGCAGTATTTT
TRBJ2-5 once NA TRBV7-9 18 CASSQRIQGITIQETQYF TGTGCCAGCAGCCAGCGAATACAGGGTATCACAATCCAAGAGACCCAGTACTTC
TRBJ1-6 NA TRBD1 TRBV5-4 16 CASSLAPGGSNSPLHF TGTGCCAGCAGCTTGGCTCCAGGGGGATCCAATTCACCCCTCCACTTT
TRBJ2-1 NA TRBD2 TRBV9 17 CASSVELAGARYNEQFF TGTGCCAGCAGCGTAGAACTAGCGGGAGCTCGCTACAATGAGCAGTTCTTC
TRBJ1-2 NA NA TRBV5-6 13 CASSFAGGYGYTF TGTGCCAGCAGCTTCGCTGGAGGCTATGGCTACACCTTC
TRBJ2-7 NA NA TRBV10-1 15 CASSEGTGQSYEQYF TGCGCCAGCAGTGAGGGTACAGGTCAATCCTACGAGCAGTACTTC
TRBJ2-3 NA TRBD2 TRBV5-4 17 CASSPARLAGGRDTQYF TGTGCCAGCAGCCCCGCGCGCCTAGCGGGAGGGCGTGATACGCAGTATTTT
TRBJ1-4 NA TRBD1 TRBV4-1 15 CASSQAGTANEKLFF TGCGCCAGCAGCCAAGCCGGGACAGCTAATGAAAAACTGTTTTTT
TRBJ1-2 NA NA TRBV19 15 CASSISALLNYGYTF TGTGCCAGTAGTATCTCGGCCCTACTTAACTATGGCTACACCTTC
TRBJ1-2 NA TRBD1 TRBV6-1 13 CASSEGQGGGYTF TGTGCCAGCAGCGAGGGACAGGGAGGTGGCTACACCTTC
TRBJ2-5 NA TRBD2 TRBV4-1 17 CASSQAGSGGYQETQYF TGCGCCAGCAGCCAAGCGGGTAGCGGGGGGTACCAAGAGACCCAGTACTTC
TRBJ1-1 NA NA TRBV7-2 16 CASSLALTGAGTEAFF TGTGCCAGCAGCTTAGCGCTGACGGGGGCAGGTACTGAAGCTTTCTTT
TRBJ2-1 NA TRBD2 TRBV5-1 15 CASSPGGGEHHEQFF TGCGCCAGCAGCCCCGGCGGGGGAGAACACCATGAGCAGTTCTTC